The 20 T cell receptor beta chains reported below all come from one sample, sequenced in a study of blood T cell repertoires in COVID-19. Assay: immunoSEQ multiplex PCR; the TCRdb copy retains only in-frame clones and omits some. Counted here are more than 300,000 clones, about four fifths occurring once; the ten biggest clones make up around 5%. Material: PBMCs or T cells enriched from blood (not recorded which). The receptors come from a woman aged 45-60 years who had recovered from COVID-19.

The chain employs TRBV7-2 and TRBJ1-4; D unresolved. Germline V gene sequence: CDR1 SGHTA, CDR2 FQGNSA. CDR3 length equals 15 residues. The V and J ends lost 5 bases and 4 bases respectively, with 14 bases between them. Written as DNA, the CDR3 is TGTGCCAGCAGCCAAGATCCGGGTCTTAATGAAAAACTGTTTTTT. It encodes CASSQDPGLNEKLFF. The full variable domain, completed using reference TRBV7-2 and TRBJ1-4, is GAGVSQSPSNKVTEKGKDVELRCDPISGHTALYWYRQSLGQGLEFLIYFQGNSAPDKSGLPSDRFSAERTGGSVSTLTIQRTQQEDSAVYLCASSQDPGLNEKLFFGSGTQLSVL.

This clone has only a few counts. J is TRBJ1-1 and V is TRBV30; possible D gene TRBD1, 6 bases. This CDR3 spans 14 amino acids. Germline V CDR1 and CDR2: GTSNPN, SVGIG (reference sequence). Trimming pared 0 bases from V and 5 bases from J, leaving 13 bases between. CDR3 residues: CAWSVTLQGTEAFF. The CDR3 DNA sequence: TGTGCCTGGAGTGTAACCTTACAGGGAACTGAAGCTTTCTTT.

CDR3 nucleotides: TGTGCCAGCAGCCAAATAGGACAGGGGGCATCAGATACGCAGTATTTT. Its protein is CASSQIGQGASDTQYF. The chain is built from TRBV5-6 and TRBJ2-3, with 11 bases that match TRBD1. Germline CDR1 is SGHDT and CDR2 is YYEEEE. The CDR3 length is 16 residues. V shed 4 bases, J shed 4 bases, and the junction held 8 bases outside the gene matches.

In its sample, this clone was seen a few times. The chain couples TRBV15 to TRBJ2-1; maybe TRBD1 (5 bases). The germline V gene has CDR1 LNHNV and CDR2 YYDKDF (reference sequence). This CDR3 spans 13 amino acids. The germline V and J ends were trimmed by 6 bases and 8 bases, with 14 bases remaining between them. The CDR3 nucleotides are TGTGCCACCAGGGCCGGTGTAGGGGATGAGCAGTTCTTC. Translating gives CATRAGVGDEQFF.

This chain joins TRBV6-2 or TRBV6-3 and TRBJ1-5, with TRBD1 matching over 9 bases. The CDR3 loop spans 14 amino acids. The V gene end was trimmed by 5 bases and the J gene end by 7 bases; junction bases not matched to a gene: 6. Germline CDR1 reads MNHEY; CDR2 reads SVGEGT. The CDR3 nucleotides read TGTGCCAGCAGTCGAACAGGGACAGGGCAGCCCCAGCATTTT. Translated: CASSRTGTGQPQHF.

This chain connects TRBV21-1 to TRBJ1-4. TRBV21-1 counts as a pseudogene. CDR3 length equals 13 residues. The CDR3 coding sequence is TGTGCCGGCGCCGGGGTAACTAATGAAAAACTGTTTTTT. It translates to CAGAGVTNEKLFF.

The CDR3 DNA reads as TGTGCCAGCAGCTCAATCAGGGGTTTCAGCTATGGCTACACCTTC. This sequence encodes CASSSIRGFSYGYTF. V usage is TRBV7-2 and J usage is TRBJ1-2; possibly TRBD1 for D (6 bases). V was clipped by 4 bases and J by 4 bases, with 16 bases between them. The CDR3 contains 15 residues. The V gene's germline CDR1 is SGHTA and CDR2 FQGNSA.

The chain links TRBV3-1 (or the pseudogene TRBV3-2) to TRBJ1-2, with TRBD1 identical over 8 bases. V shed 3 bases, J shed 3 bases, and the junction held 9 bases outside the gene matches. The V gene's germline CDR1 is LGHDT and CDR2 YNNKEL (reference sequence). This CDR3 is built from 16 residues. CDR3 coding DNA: TGTGCCAGCAGCCATGATGACAGGGGTACGGACTATGGCTACACCTTC. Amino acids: CASSHDDRGTDYGYTF.

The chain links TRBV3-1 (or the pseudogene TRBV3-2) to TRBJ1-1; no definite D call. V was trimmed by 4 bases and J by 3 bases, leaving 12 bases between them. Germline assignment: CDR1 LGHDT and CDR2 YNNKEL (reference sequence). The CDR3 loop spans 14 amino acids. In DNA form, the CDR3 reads TGTGCCAGCAGCCTAATGGGCGGGGACACTGAAGCTTTCTTT. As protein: CASSLMGGDTEAFF.

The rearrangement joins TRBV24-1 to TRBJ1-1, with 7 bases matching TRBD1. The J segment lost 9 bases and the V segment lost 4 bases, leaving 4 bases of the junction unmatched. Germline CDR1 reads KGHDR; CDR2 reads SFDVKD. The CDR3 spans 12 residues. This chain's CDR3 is CATSDMTGKAFF. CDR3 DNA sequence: TGTGCCACCAGTGACATGACAGGGAAAGCTTTCTTT.

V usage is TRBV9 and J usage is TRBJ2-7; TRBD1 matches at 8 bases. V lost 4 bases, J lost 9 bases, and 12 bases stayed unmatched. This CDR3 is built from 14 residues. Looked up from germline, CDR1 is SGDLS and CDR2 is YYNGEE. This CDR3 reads CASSPRTGFHVQYF. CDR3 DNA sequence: TGTGCCAGCAGCCCCCGGACAGGGTTTCATGTGCAGTACTTC.

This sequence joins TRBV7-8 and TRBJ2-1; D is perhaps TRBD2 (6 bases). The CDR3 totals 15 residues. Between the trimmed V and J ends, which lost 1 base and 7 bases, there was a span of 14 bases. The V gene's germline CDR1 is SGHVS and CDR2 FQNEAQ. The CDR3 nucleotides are TGTGCCAGCAGCTTAGTGGGCGTTGGGGGGAATGAGCAGTTCTTC. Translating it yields CASSLVGVGGNEQFF.

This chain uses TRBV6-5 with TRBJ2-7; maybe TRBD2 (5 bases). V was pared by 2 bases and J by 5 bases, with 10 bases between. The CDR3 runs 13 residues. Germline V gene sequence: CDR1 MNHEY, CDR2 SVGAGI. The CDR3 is CASSYRGSHEQYF. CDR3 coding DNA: TGTGCCAGCAGTTACCGGGGTTCTCACGAGCAGTACTTC.

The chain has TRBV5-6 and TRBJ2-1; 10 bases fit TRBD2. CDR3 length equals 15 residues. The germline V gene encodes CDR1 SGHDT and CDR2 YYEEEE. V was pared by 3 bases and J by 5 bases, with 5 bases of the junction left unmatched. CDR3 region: CASSSPGLANNEQFF. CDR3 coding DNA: TGTGCCAGCAGCTCACCGGGACTAGCGAACAATGAGCAGTTCTTC. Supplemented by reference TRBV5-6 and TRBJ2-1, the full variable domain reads DAGVTQSPTHLIKTRGQQVTLRCSPKSGHDTVSWYQQALGQGPQFIFQYYEEEERQRGNFPDRFSGHQFPNYSSELNVNALLLGDSALYLCASSSPGLANNEQFFGPGTRLTVL.

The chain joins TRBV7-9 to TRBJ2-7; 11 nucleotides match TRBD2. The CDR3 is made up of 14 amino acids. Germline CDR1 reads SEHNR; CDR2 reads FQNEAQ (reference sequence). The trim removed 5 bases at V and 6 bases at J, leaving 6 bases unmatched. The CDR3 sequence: CASSITSGSPEQYF. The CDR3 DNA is TGTGCCAGCAGCATCACTAGCGGGAGTCCCGAGCAGTACTTC. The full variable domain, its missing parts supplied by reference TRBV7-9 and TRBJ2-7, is DTGVSQNPRHKITKRGQNVTFRCDPISEHNRLYWYRQTLGQGPEFLTYFQNEAQLEKSRLLSDRFSAERPKGSFSTLEIQRTEQGDSAMYLCASSITSGSPEQYFGPGTRLTVT.

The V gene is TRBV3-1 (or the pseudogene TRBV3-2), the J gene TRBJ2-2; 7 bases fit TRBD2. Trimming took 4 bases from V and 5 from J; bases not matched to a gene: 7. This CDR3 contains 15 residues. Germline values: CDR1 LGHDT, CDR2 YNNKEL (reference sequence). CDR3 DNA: TGTGCCAGCAGCCTTAGAAGGACTAGTACCGGGGAGCTGTTTTTT. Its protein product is CASSLRRTSTGELFF.

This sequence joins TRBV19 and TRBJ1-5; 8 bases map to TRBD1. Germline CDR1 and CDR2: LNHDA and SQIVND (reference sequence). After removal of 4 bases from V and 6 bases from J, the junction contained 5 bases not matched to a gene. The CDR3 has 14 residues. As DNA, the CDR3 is TGTGCCAGTAGTAGTATCCAGGGGGCTCAGCCCCAGCATTTT. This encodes CASSSIQGAQPQHF.

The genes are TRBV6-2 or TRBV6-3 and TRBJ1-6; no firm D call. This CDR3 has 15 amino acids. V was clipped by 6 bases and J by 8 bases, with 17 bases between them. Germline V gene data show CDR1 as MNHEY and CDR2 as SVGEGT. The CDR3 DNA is TGTGCCAGCAGCAACGGTGGCAGGTCTGATTCACCCCTCCACTTT. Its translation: CASSNGGRSDSPLHF.

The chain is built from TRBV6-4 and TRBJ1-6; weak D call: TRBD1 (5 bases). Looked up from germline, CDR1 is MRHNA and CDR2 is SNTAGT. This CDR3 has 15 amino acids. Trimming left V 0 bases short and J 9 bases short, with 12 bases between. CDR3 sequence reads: CASSDSGQGRSPLHF. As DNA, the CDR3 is TGTGCCAGCAGTGACTCGGGGCAGGGCCGTTCACCCCTCCACTTT.

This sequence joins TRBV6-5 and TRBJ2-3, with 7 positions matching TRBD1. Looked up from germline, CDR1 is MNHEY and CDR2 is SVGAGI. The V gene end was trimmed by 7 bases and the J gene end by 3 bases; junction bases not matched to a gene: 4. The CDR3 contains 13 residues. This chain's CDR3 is CASTEQGTDTQYF. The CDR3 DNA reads TGTGCCAGCACCGAACAGGGGACAGATACGCAGTATTTT.